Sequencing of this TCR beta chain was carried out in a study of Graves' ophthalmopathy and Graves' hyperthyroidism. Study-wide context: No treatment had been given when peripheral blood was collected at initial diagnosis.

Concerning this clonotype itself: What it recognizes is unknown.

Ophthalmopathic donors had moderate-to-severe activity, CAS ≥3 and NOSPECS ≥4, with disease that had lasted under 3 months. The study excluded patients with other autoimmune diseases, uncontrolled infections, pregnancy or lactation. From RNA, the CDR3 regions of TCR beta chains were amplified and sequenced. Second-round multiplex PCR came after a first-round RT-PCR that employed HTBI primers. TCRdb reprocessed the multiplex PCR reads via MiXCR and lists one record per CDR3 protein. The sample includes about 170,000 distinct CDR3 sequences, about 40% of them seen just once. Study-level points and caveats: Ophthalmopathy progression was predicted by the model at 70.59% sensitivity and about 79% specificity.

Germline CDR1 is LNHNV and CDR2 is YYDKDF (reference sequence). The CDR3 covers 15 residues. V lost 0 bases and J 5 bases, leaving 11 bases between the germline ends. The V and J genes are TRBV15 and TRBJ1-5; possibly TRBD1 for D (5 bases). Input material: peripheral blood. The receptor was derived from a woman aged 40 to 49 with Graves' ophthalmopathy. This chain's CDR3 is CATSRDQGVYQPQHF. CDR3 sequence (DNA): TGTGCCACCAGCAGAGATCAAGGGGTCTATCAGCCCCAGCATTTT.